This T cell receptor (beta chain) was found in a study of blood T cell repertoires in COVID-19. About the study: Samples representing acute and convalescent COVID-19 were sourced from the United States, Italy and Spain.

The CDR3 length is 13 residues. V was clipped by 1 base and J by 5 bases, with 8 bases between them. The table lists this clone with a few counts. In the original analysis: How many nucleated cells were present was estimated from reference gene primer amplification. Here immunoSEQ multiplex PCR was the method, and the copy in TCRdb shows in-frame clones only, minus some. D and trimming were read from the DNA, whereas the V and J calls and clone size are those reported in that table. The repertoire holds roughly 410,000 clones, with roughly 90% as singletons. The J gene is TRBJ1-2, the V gene TRBV12-3 or TRBV12-4; a weak D match, TRBD1 (5 bases). What was sequenced was peripheral blood. This TCR came from a man aged 40-50 years with acute or convalescent COVID-19. The CDR3 spells CASSLGQPYGYTF. CDR3 coding DNA: TGTGCCAGCAGTTTAGGACAGCCGTATGGCTACACCTTC.